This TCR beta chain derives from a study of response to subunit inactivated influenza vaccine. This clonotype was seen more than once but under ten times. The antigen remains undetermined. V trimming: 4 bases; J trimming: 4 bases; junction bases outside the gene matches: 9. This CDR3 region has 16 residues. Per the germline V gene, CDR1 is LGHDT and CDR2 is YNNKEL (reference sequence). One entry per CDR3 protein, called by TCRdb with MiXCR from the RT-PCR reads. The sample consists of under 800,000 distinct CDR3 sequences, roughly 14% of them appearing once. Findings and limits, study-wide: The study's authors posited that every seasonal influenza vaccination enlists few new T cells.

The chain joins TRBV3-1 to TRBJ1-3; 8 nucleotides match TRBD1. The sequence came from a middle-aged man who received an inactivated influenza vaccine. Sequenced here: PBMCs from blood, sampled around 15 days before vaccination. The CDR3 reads CASSPRTGLTGNTIYF. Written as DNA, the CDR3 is TGTGCCAGCAGCCCTCGGACAGGGCTAACCGGAAACACCATATATTTT.